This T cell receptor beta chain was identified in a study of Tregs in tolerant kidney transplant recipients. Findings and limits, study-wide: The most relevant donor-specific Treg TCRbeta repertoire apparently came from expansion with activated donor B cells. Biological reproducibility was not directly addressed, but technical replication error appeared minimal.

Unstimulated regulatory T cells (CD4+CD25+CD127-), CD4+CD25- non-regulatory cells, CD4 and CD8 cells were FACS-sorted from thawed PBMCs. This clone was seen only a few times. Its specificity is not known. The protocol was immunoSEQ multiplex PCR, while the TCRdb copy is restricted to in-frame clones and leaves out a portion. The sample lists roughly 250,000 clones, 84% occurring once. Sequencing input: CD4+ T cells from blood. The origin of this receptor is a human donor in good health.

The CDR3 loop is CASSFTGAGEQFF. The CDR3 DNA reads as TGTGCCAGCAGCTTCACAGGGGCAGGCGAGCAGTTCTTC. The chain uses TRBV11-3 and TRBJ2-1; 7 bases align to TRBD1. Germline trimming cut 3 bases from V and 10 bases from J; bases unmatched to any gene: 6. Germline loops: CDR1 SGHNT, CDR2 YENEEA. This CDR3 spans 13 amino acids.